The sample holds a few counts of the clone carrying this T cell receptor (beta chain). TCRdb fed the 5' RACE reads into MiXCR, producing one record per CDR3 protein. The repertoire holds some 110,000 distinct CDR3 sequences, with about 18% as singletons. The data are from a study of T-cell memory formation after mild COVID-19. Germline loops: CDR1 LNHNV, CDR2 YYDKDF (reference sequence). V gave up 4 bases and J gave up 4 bases; unmatched junction bases: 5. The CDR3 sequence is 15 residues long. The J gene is TRBJ2-3, the V gene TRBV15, with 10 bases identical to TRBD1. This TCR was sampled from an adult woman who had mild COVID-19 (a few samples of this study predate the infection). Cell type and time point are not known. The sequencing input was PBMCs or a T cell subset sorted from them (not recorded which). The CDR3 DNA reads as TGTGCCACCAGCACCGGACAGGGGGTTGCAGATACGCAGTATTTT. This codes for CATSTGQGVADTQYF.